This TCR beta chain came from a study of T cell responses to AZD1222 COVID-19 vaccine. With respect to this clone: The sample contains more than one DNA sequence encoding this CDR3.

Some clones are missing from TCRdb's copy, which holds only in-frame ones; the method was immunoSEQ multiplex PCR. The table shows approximately 110,000 clones, with about 85% occurring only once. The CDR3 has 12 amino acids. Deletions cut 1 base from V and 4 bases from J, with 4 bases between. Looked up from germline, CDR1 is LGHDT and CDR2 is YNNKEL (reference sequence). V usage is TRBV3-1 (or the pseudogene TRBV3-2) and J usage is TRBJ1-1; unclear D gene. The starting material was peripheral blood, obtained on day 0 of AZD1222 vaccination. The sequence was obtained from an adult in good health. This CDR3 reads CASSQVGTEAFF. The CDR3 DNA sequence: TGTGCCAGCAGCCAAGTCGGCACTGAAGCTTTCTTT.